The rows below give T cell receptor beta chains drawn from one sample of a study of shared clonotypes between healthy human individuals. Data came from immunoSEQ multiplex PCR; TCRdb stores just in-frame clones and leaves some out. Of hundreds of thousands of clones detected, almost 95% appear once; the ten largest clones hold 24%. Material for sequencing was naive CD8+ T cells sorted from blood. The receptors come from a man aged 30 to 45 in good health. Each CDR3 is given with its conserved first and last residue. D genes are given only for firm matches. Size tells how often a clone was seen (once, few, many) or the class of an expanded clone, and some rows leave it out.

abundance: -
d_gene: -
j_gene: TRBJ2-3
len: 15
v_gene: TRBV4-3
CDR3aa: CASSQDSPGTDTQYF
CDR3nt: TGCGCCAGCAGCCAAGATTCACCGGGAACAGATACGCAGTATTTT

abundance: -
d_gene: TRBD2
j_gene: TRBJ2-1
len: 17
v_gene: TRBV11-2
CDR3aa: CASSHGLAGSSYNEQFF
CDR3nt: TGTGCCAGCAGCCACGGTCTAGCGGGGAGCTCCTACAATGAGCAGTTCTTC

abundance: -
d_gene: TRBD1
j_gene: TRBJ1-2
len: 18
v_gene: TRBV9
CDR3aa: CASSAEGDRGLSPYGYTF
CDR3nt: TGTGCCAGCAGCGCCGAGGGGGACAGGGGGCTTAGTCCGTATGGCTACACCTTC

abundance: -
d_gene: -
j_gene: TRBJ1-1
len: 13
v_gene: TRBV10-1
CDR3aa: CASSFTGAAEAFF
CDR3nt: TGCGCCAGCAGTTTCACGGGTGCTGCTGAAGCTTTCTTT

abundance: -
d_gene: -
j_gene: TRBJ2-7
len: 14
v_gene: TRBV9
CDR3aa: CASSVEKTGYEQYF
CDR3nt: TGTGCCAGCAGCGTAGAAAAGACGGGCTACGAGCAGTACTTC

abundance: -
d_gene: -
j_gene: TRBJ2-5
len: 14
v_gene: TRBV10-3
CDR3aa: CAISGDKYQETQYF
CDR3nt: TGTGCCATCAGTGGGGACAAGTACCAAGAGACCCAGTACTTC

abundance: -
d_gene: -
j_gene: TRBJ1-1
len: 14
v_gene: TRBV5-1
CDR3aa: CASSRTGINTEAFF
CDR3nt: TGCGCCAGCAGCAGAACAGGGATCAACACTGAAGCTTTCTTT

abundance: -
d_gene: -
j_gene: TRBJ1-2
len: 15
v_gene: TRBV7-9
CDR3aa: CASSDPDRWIYGYTF
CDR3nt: TGTGCCAGCAGCGACCCGGACAGATGGATCTATGGCTACACCTTC

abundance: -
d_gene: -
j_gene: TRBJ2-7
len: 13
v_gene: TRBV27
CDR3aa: CASSLSPWREQYF
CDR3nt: TGTGCCAGCAGTTTATCTCCCTGGAGAGAGCAGTACTTC

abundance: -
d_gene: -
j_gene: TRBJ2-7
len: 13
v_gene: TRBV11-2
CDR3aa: CASSSLLGYEQYF
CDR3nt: TGTGCCAGCAGCTCGCTTTTGGGCTACGAGCAGTACTTC

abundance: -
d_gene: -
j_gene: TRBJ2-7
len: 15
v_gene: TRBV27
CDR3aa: CASSLSGVNTYEQYF
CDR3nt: TGTGCCAGCAGTTTATCGGGGGTCAACACCTACGAGCAGTACTTC

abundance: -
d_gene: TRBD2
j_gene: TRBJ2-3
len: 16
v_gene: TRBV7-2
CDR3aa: CASSPTGTSGTDTQYF
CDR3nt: TGTGCCAGCAGCCCTACCGGGACTAGCGGCACAGATACGCAGTATTTT

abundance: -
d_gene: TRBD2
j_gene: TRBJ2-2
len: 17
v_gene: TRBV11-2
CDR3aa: CASSLSPSGRWTGELFF
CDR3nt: TGTGCCAGCAGCCTTTCACCTAGCGGGAGATGGACCGGGGAGCTGTTTTTT

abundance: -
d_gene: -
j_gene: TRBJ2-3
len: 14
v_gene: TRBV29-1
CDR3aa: CSISGPWTEDTQYF
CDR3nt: TGCAGCATTTCCGGGCCGTGGACAGAAGATACGCAGTATTTT

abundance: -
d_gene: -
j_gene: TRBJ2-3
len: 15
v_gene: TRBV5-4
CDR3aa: CASSYKGELTDTQYF
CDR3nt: TGTGCCAGCAGCTACAAAGGCGAGCTCACAGATACGCAGTATTTT

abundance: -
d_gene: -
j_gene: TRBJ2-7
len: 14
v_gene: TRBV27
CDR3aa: CASSPDTVLYEQYF
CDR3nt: TGTGCCAGCAGTCCGGACACCGTGCTATACGAGCAGTACTTC

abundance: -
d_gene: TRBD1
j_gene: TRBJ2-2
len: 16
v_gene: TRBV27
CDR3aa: CASSRNPLTGAGELFF
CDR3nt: TGTGCCAGCAGTCGAAACCCTCTGACAGGGGCCGGGGAGCTGTTTTTT

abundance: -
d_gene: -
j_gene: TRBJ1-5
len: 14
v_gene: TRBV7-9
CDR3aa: CASSFTGSGQPQHF
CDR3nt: TGTGCCAGCAGCTTTACAGGGAGTGGTCAGCCCCAGCATTTT

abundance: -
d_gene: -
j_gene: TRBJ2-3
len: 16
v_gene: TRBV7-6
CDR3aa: CASSFLVDSSTDTQYF
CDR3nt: TGTGCCAGCAGCTTTCTTGTGGACAGTAGCACAGATACGCAGTATTTT

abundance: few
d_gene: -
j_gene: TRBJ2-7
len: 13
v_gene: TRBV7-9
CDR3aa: CASSRDRNHEQYF
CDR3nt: TGTGCCAGCAGCCGCGACAGGAACCACGAGCAGTACTTC

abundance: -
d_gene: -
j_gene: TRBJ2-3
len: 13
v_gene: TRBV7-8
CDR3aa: CASTRGGSDTQYF
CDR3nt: TGTGCCAGCACGAGGGGGGGCTCCGATACGCAGTATTTT

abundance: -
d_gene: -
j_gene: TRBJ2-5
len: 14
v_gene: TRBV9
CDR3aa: CASSLSGQGETQYF
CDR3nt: TGTGCCAGCAGCCTCTCGGGCCAGGGAGAGACCCAGTACTTC

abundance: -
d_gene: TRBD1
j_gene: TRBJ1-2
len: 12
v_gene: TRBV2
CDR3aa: CATGTGENGYTF
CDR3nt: TGTGCCACCGGGACAGGGGAGAATGGCTACACCTTC

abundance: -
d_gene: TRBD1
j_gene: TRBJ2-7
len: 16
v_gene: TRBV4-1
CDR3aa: CASSQVWDSASYEQYF
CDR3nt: TGCGCCAGCAGCCAGGTCTGGGACAGTGCCTCCTACGAGCAGTACTTC

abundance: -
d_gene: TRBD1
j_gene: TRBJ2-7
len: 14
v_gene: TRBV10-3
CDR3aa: CAISATGGGHEQYF
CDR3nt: TGTGCCATCAGTGCGACAGGGGGCGGGCACGAGCAGTACTTC

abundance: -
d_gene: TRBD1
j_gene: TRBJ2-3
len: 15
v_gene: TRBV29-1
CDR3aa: CSVSPRDRDADTQYF
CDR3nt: TGCAGCGTCTCGCCCAGGGACAGGGATGCAGATACGCAGTATTTT

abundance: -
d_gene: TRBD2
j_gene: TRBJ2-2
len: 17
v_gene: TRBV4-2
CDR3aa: CASSLPALAGNFGELFF
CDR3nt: TGTGCCAGCAGCCTCCCCGCACTAGCGGGTAATTTCGGGGAGCTGTTTTTT

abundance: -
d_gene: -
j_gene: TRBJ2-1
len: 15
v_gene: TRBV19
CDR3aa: CASSIPTDTYNEQFF
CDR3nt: TGTGCCAGTAGTATCCCGACAGATACCTACAATGAGCAGTTCTTC

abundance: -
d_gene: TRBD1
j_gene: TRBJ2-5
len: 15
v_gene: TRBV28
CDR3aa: CASSAMDRGQETQYF
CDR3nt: TGTGCCAGCAGTGCCATGGACAGGGGGCAAGAGACCCAGTACTTC

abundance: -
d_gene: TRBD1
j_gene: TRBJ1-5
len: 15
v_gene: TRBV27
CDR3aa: CASTSGTGHDQPQHF
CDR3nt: TGTGCCAGCACTTCCGGGACAGGTCATGATCAGCCCCAGCATTTT

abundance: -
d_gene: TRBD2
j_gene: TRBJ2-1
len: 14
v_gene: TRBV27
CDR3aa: CASRGGSPYNEQFF
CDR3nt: TGTGCCAGCAGGGGCGGGAGCCCCTACAATGAGCAGTTCTTC

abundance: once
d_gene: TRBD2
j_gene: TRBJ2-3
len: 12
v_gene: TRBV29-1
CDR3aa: CSAGRAGDTQYF
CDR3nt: TGCAGCGCCGGGAGGGCGGGAGATACGCAGTATTTT

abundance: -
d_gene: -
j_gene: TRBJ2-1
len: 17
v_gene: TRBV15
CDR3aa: CATSSPSGGPISNEQFF
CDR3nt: TGTGCCACCAGCAGCCCCAGCGGAGGCCCAATTTCCAATGAGCAGTTCTTC

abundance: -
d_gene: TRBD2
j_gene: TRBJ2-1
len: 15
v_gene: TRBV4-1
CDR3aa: CASSQDVGTSNEQFF
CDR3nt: TGCGCCAGCAGCCAAGACGTCGGGACTAGTAATGAGCAGTTCTTC

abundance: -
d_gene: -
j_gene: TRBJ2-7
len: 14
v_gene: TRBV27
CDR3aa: CASSFLASFYEQYF
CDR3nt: TGTGCCAGCAGTTTCCTCGCTAGCTTCTACGAGCAGTACTTC

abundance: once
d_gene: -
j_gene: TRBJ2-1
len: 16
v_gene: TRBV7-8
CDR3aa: CASSHRVRGSYNEQFF
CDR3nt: TGTGCCAGCAGCCACCGGGTGAGGGGCTCCTACAATGAGCAGTTCTTC

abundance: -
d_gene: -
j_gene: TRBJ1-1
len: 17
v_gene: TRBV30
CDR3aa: CAWRPPPGHRLGTEAFF
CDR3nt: TGTGCCTGGAGACCCCCACCGGGACACCGGCTTGGCACTGAAGCTTTCTTT

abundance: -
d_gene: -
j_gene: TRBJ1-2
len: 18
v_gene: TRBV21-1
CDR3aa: CASSKAGQGGEANYGYTF
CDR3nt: TGTGCCAGCAGCAAAGCGGGACAGGGTGGGGAGGCTAACTATGGCTACACCTTC

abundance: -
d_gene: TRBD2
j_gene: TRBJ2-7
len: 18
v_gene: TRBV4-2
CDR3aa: CASSQVAPSGGSSYEQYF
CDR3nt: TGTGCCAGCAGCCAAGTTGCCCCTTCCGGGGGGAGCTCCTACGAGCAGTACTTC

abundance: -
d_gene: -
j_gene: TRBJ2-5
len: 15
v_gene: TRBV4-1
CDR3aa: CASSQTLADLETQYF
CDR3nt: TGCGCCAGCAGCCAGACCCTAGCCGACTTAGAGACCCAGTACTTC

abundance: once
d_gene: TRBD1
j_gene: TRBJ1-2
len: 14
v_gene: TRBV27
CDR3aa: CASSLSQGVYGYTF
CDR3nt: TGTGCCAGCAGTTTATCGCAGGGGGTCTATGGCTACACCTTC

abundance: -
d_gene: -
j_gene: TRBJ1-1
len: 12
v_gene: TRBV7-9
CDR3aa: CASSSLSTEAFF
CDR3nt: TGTGCCAGCAGCTCCTTGAGCACTGAAGCTTTCTTT

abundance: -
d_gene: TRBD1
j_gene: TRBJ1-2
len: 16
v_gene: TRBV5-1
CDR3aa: CASSLDGQVLNYGYTF
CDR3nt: TGCGCCAGCAGCTTGGATGGACAGGTCCTTAACTATGGCTACACCTTC

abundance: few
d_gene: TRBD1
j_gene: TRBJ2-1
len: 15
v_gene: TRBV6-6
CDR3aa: CASSYPPSGGNEQFF
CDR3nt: TGTGCCAGCAGTTACCCACCCTCAGGGGGTAATGAGCAGTTCTTC

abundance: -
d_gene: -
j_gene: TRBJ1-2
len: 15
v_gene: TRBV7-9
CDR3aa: CASSFLLDGERGYTF
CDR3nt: TGTGCCAGCAGCTTCCTTTTGGACGGGGAAAGGGGCTACACCTTC